These 17 T cell receptor beta chains were all obtained from the same sample, sequenced in a study of control samples from healthy donors and cancer patients. The protocol was immunoSEQ multiplex PCR, while the TCRdb copy is restricted to in-frame clones and leaves out a portion. This table has about 160,000 clones, about 94% appearing once. Sequenced: blood. These receptors were taken from a middle-aged woman in good health.

The chain recombines TRBV5-1 with TRBJ1-2, with TRBD1 identical over 9 bases. Unmatched junction bases numbered 5, after V lost 4 bases and J lost 4 bases. The CDR3 spans 14 residues. Germline V lookup: CDR1 SGHRS, CDR2 YFSETQ. In nucleotides, the CDR3 is TGCGCCAGCAGCCCGGACAGGGGCTCCTATGGCTACACCTTC. Its translation: CASSPDRGSYGYTF. Complete variable domain (other parts from reference TRBV5-1 and TRBJ1-2): KAGVTQTPRYLIKTRGQQVTLSCSPISGHRSVSWYQQTPGQGLQFLFEYFSETQRNKGNFPGRFSGRQFSNSRSEMNVSTLELGDSALYLCASSPDRGSYGYTFGSGTRLTVV.

This clone was detected a few times. The chain has TRBV25-1 and TRBJ2-3; D ambiguous. Germline-derived CDR1 and CDR2 are MGHDK and SYGVNS. V lost 8 bases and J 2 bases, leaving 5 bases between the germline ends. There are 11 residues in the CDR3. This CDR3 is CASYFTDTQYF. CDR3 in DNA: TGTGCCAGCTACTTCACAGATACGCAGTATTTT.

The chain joins TRBV25-1 to TRBJ2-1; 8 bases agree with TRBD2. This CDR3 spans 15 amino acids. With V trimmed by 1 base and J by 6 bases, 5 bases remained unmatched. The V gene's germline CDR1 is MGHDK and CDR2 SYGVNS. The CDR3 reads CASSESGGASNEQFF. The CDR3 DNA is TGTGCCAGCAGTGAATCCGGGGGGGCTTCCAATGAGCAGTTCTTC.

This sequence joins TRBV9 and TRBJ1-6, with 7 bases lining up with TRBD1. Germline-derived CDR1 and CDR2 are SGDLS and YYNGEE. J lost 3 bases, V lost 2 bases, and 8 bases had no gene match. The CDR3 consists of 17 residues. Written as DNA, the CDR3 is TGTGCCAGCAGCGTTACAGACAGGGCCATCTATAATTCACCCCTCCACTTT. It codes for CASSVTDRAIYNSPLHF.

This chain connects TRBV7-9 to TRBJ1-2, with a tentative D call TRBD1 (6 bases). CDR3 length: 13 amino acids. V was pared by 6 bases and J by 3 bases, with 11 bases between. Germline-derived CDR1 and CDR2 are SEHNR and FQNEAQ (reference sequence). This CDR3 is CASRPDSYYGYTF. The CDR3 DNA reads TGTGCCAGCAGGCCGGACAGCTACTATGGCTACACCTTC.

The chain links TRBV13 to TRBJ2-3; possible D gene TRBD2, 5 bases. Germline CDR1 reads PRHDT; CDR2 reads FYEKMQ (reference sequence). The CDR3 extends over 18 amino acids. The V end lost 0 bases, the J end lost 3 bases, and 19 bases lay between the germline ends. CDR3 loop: CASSLGSSGWSETDTQYF. The CDR3 DNA reads TGTGCCAGCAGCTTAGGGAGTTCGGGATGGTCTGAAACAGATACGCAGTATTTT. Combining the CDR3 with reference TRBV13 and TRBJ2-3 gives the whole variable domain AAGVIQSPRHLIKEKRETATLKCYPIPRHDTVYWYQQGPGQDPQFLISFYEKMQSDKGSIPDRFSAQQFSDYHSELNMSSLELGDSALYFCASSLGSSGWSETDTQYFGPGTRLTVL.

V and J are TRBV30 and TRBJ1-6; D remains ambiguous. This CDR3 region has 12 residues. Germline lookup yields CDR1 GTSNPN and CDR2 SVGIG (reference sequence). Trimming pared 2 bases from V and 9 bases from J, leaving 8 bases between. The CDR3 region is CAWSFGSSPLHF. The CDR3 coding sequence is TGTGCCTGGAGTTTTGGGAGTTCACCCCTCCACTTT.

This chain joins TRBV6-2 or TRBV6-3 and TRBJ1-1, with unresolved D. V was trimmed by 2 bases and J by 0 bases, leaving 7 bases between them. Per germline, CDR1 MNHEY and CDR2 SVGEGT. The CDR3 totals 14 residues. Written as DNA, the CDR3 is TGTGCCAGCAGTTACGGCAGGTTGAACACTGAAGCTTTCTTT. Protein: CASSYGRLNTEAFF.

This chain joins TRBV6-5 and TRBJ2-2; TRBD2 is a possible D gene (6 bases). The germline gives CDR1 MNHEY, CDR2 SVGAGI. Trimming shortened V by 2 bases and J by 4 bases, and 8 bases separated the two germline ends. This CDR3 is built from 14 residues. As DNA, the CDR3 is TGTGCCAGCAGTTACGGGGGGTCCACCGGGGAGCTGTTTTTT. It codes for CASSYGGSTGELFF.

The V and J genes are TRBV9 and TRBJ2-3; D gene unclear. The ends were cut back, 4 bases at V and 5 bases at J, with 20 bases in the middle. Germline V gene data show CDR1 as SGDLS and CDR2 as YYNGEE. The CDR3 totals 16 residues. CDR3 coding DNA: TGTGCCAGCAGCCCCCCCGTTGACCCTTCCGTAGATACGCAGTATTTT. It translates to CASSPPVDPSVDTQYF. Full variable domain (missing parts from reference TRBV9 and TRBJ2-3): DSGVTQTPKHLITATGQRVTLRCSPRSGDLSVYWYQQSLDQGLQFLIQYYNGEERAKGNILERFSAQQFPDLHSELNLSSLELGDSALYFCASSPPVDPSVDTQYFGPGTRLTVL.

The chain uses TRBV24-1 and TRBJ2-7; D is unresolved. The ends were cut back, 4 bases at V and 5 bases at J, with 14 bases in the middle. The CDR3 covers 14 residues. Germline V gene lookup returns CDR1 KGHDR and CDR2 SFDVKD. This CDR3 reads CATSDGIGGDEQYF. CDR3 sequence (DNA): TGTGCCACCAGTGACGGCATTGGCGGCGACGAGCAGTACTTC.

This chain connects TRBV5-1 to TRBJ2-1; 12 bases are a match to TRBD2. This CDR3 comprises 18 residues. V lost 0 bases to trimming and J lost 8 bases; unmatched junction nucleotides: 12. Germline V lookup: CDR1 SGHRS, CDR2 YFSETQ. The CDR3 bases are TGCGCCAGCAGCTTGGCCCCCATACTAGCGGGAGGCCACGATGAGCAGTTCTTC. Translation: CASSLAPILAGGHDEQFF.

This chain joins TRBV4-1 and TRBJ2-7; unclear D gene. This CDR3 is 16 amino acids long. CDR1 is MGHRA, CDR2 YSYEKL, per germline. The V gene lost 2 bases and the J gene lost 0 bases, with 14 bases spanning the gap. CDR3 protein: CASSQPSSRDSYEQYF. The CDR3 region has the DNA TGCGCCAGCAGCCAACCCTCCTCCAGAGACTCCTACGAGCAGTACTTC.

The rearrangement joins TRBV7-3 to TRBJ2-1; 11 bases are shared with TRBD1. The CDR3 extends over 16 amino acids. Trimming at V came to 1 base and at J to 8 bases, leaving 7 bases not matched to a gene. The germline V gene encodes CDR1 SGHTA and CDR2 FQGTGA. The CDR3 nucleotides are TGTGCCAGCAGCTTAAGTGGACAGGGGGCTGGGGATGAGCAGTTCTTC. Protein: CASSLSGQGAGDEQFF.

CDR3 in amino acids: CATSDARAAYNEQFF. Here the CDR3 DNA reads TGTGCCACCAGCGACGCCCGCGCCGCATACAATGAGCAGTTCTTC. The chain couples TRBV24-1 to TRBJ2-1; unclear D gene. Germline V gene sequence: CDR1 KGHDR, CDR2 SFDVKD. The V gene lost 7 bases and the J gene lost 4 bases, with 16 bases spanning the gap. The CDR3 length is 15 residues.

This rearrangement joins TRBV7-9 to TRBJ2-7; D gene ambiguous. Germline-derived CDR1 and CDR2 are SEHNR and FQNEAQ (reference sequence). The CDR3 totals 12 residues. Trimming took off 5 bases at V and 3 bases at J, with 8 bases between the two ends. The CDR3 DNA sequence: TGTGCCAGCAGCCTCAGGTTCTACGAGCAGTACTTC. Translating gives CASSLRFYEQYF.

The CDR3 is CASSLVTGAWNSPLHF. The CDR3, as DNA: TGCGCCAGCAGCTTGGTAACAGGGGCTTGGAATTCACCCCTCCACTTT. V and J are TRBV5-1 and TRBJ1-6; 7 positions match TRBD1. This CDR3 has 16 residues. CDR1 is SGHRS, CDR2 YFSETQ, per germline. J gave up 7 bases and V 0 bases, and 7 bases lay outside the gene matches.